Reported below is one T cell receptor beta chain. Its antigen is not identified. Each CDR3 protein is one row after TCRdb ran MiXCR on the 5' RACE reads. Of about 250,000 distinct CDR3 sequences listed, roughly 17% were seen once; the top ten hold around 23%. This specimen comes from a study of T-cell memory formation after mild COVID-19. Study-wide points: Of the contracting clones, CD4+ ones lay mainly in CM and EM, and CD8+ ones in EMRA.

The germline gives CDR1 ENHRY, CDR2 SYGVKD. The V end lost 1 base, the J end lost 4 bases, and 1 base lay between the germline ends. There are 12 residues in the CDR3. The chain is built from TRBV10-3 and TRBJ2-2; D call uncertain. This TCR was recovered from a man aged 18 to 29 who had mild COVID-19 (a few samples of this study predate the infection). Cell type and time point are not known. Sequenced material: PBMCs or a T cell subset sorted from them (not recorded which). The CDR3 region is CAISEFTGELFF. Here the CDR3 DNA reads TGTGCCATCAGTGAGTTCACCGGGGAGCTGTTTTTT.